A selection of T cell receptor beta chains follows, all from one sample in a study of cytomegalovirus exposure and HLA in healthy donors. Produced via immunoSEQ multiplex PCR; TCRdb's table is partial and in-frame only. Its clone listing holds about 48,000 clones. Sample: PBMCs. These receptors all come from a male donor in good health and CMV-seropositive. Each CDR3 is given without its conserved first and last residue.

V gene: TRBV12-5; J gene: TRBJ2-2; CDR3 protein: ASGLAGTGDPGELF
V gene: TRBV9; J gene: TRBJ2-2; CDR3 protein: ASSSNSGTSETGELF
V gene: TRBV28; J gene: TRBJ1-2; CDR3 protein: ASRPSGQGNYGYT
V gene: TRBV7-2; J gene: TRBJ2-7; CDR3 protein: ASSLRRGEGEQY
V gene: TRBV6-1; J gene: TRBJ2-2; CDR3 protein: ASRLTETGELF
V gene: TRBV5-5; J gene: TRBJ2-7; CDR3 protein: ASSLASSEQY
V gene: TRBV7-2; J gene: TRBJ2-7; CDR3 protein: ASSLGGTGVYEQY
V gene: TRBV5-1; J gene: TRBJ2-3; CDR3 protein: ATRERDTQY
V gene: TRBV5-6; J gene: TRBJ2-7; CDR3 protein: ASSFRSYEQY
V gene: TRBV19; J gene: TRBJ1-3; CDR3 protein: ASSRMAGGNTIY
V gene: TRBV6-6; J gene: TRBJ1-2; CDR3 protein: ASSYTPAGPGYT
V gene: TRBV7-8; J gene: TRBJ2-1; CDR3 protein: ASSSRGYNNEQF
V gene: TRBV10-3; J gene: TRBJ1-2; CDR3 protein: AISESGGTGANYGYT
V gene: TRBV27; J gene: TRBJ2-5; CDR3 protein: ASSWIAGGGETQY
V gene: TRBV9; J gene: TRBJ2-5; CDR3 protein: ASSGAGTRGETQY
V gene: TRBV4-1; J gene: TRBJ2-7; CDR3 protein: ASSQVGKSYEQY